The source of this T cell receptor (beta chain) is a study of shared clonotypes between healthy human individuals (dated by TCRdb to about 2020). General notes on the study: Two women and a few men aged 18 to 49 years were included in the cohort. For each donor, CD4 naive and CD4 memory were each given three plates, CD8 naive was given two plates, and CD8 memory was given one plate. To estimate repertoire size and how much clonotype sharing occurs between individuals, the study deeply sequenced the blood TCR repertoires of about five healthy adults. To increase sequencing depth and limit assay-specific biases, TCR repertoire library preparation and sequencing were carried out by different laboratories using diverse techniques. Each donor's leukapheresis produced roughly between roughly 0.85 and 10 billion PBMCs.

Worth noting for this clone: Its cognate antigen has yet to be identified. No much larger clone exists at a distance of one base, and base qualities are not known.

Beyond this particular receptor, the publication reports: About 5% of naive CD4, roughly 3.5% of naive CD8, 2.3% of memory CD4, and about 0.4% of memory CD8 clonotypes were shared across several donors. The small number of donors limited the genetic and exposure-history diversity represented. Pairwise subsampling indicated that sequencing depth was expected to affect the degree of clonotype sharing among donors. Compared with non-shared clonotypes, clonotypes shared by all four sorted-subset donors had higher generation probabilities. Only blood was sampled, and tissue TCR repertoires likely differ from those in blood. Even with the large sequencing depth, rarefaction of the sorted-subset datasets indicated that sequencing was incomplete. Estimated clonotype richness was generally larger for naive than for memory subsets.

Using the deep immunoSEQ assay, multiplex PCR amplified TCR CDR3 regions from genomic DNA. Genomic DNA extracted from each cell subset was distributed evenly over all wells of several immunoSEQ 96-well plates, and each plate served as one replicate. For sorted subsets, each replicate PCR was loaded with 200 ng genomic DNA, equivalent to roughly 30,000 T cell genomes. Purified libraries were measured with a Qubit 3.0 fluorometer, size-checked on a Bioanalyzer 2100, and measured again with the KAPA Library Quantification kit. A separate single-read 150-cycle Illumina NextSeq 550 flow cell was used to sequence each immunoSEQ 96-well plate. Under the source paper's analysis protocol: Because the immunoSEQ output included only junctional sequences and no quality scores, the filtering could not be the same as the filtering used for full-length reads. To assign V/J genes and CDR3, sequences were annotated using PyIR, a Python wrapper for IgBLAST v1.9, with IMGT germline references. Reads were filtered out if the reads had weak V/J assignments (E-value above 1e-6), no CDR3, stop codons, out-of-frame junctions, or ambiguous translated residues. V3J clonotypes were defined as sequences sharing an identical inferred V gene, J gene, and CDR3 amino acid sequence. To compute the percentage overlap between repertoires, the number of shared unique clonotypes was divided by the size of the smaller repertoire. RTK rarefaction, the Chao1 estimator, and Recon v2.1 estimates of unobserved clonotypes were used to assess repertoire richness. OLGA was used to compute generation probabilities for all TCRbeta clonotypes that the gDNA method yielded from a few donors. TCRdb's version of the immuneACCESS table is confined to in-frame rearrangements and falls short of the full clone set. An unresolved V gene accounts for under half of the shortfall where checked; the remainder is of unknown origin. The DNA gave D and trimming, while V, J and clone size come from that table. The sample has around 600,000 clones on record, around 97% of them singletons. The biggest ten clones account for roughly 0.055% of the sample.

The donors were healthy, HIV-negative adults with no recently reported acute infections or vaccinations. All donors were Caucasian adults living in Nashville, Tennessee, USA. CD4+ T cells were enriched by magnetic negative selection; naive cells were then positively selected on CD45RA, and the negative fraction formed the memory subset. Blood was collected by leukapheresis, and PBMCs were isolated by Ficoll-Histopaque density gradient centrifugation and then cryopreserved in liquid nitrogen vapor phase. Analytical flow cytometry was used to check the purity and quantity of each magnetically sorted T cell population. Genomic DNA was isolated from every sorted fraction and measured by UV absorbance on a Nanodrop 2000c. The sequence was obtained from a woman under 40 in good health. The specimen was naive CD4+ T cells sorted from blood. The label giving this sample's cell subset or site can be read as: CD45RA+ positively selected.

The CDR3 sequence is CASSGGDRGRPEQFF. The DNA is as follows: TGTGCCAGCAGTGGGGGGGACAGGGGGCGGCCGGAGCAGTTCTTC. The sequence joins TRBV6-1 to TRBJ2-1; the central 12 bases match TRBD1. CDR1 and CDR2 are drawn from the germline V gene: MNHNS, SASEGT. There are 15 amino acids in the CDR3, from cysteine to phenylalanine inclusive. Only CDR3 DNA is held: 45 bases, read in frame from base 1. The junction shows trimming of 4 bases on V and 10 bases on J, and the gene matches do not reach 8 bases of it.